The entry below gives a single T cell receptor beta chain sequence along with its context. Trimming at V came to 3 bases and at J to 8 bases, leaving 12 bases not matched to a gene. Germline CDR1 is MGHRA and CDR2 is YSYEKL. The CDR3 has 16 amino acids. Amplification used 60 Vbeta primers and 13 Jbeta primers. Produced via immunoSEQ multiplex PCR; TCRdb's table is partial and in-frame only. The profile covers some 120,000 clones, with about 74% appearing a single time and around 5.5% taken by the ten largest. This specimen belongs to a study of cytomegalovirus exposure and HLA in healthy donors. For the study at large: An earlier analysis identified more than 95 million unique TCR beta sequences in about 179 million T cells.

The genes are TRBV4-1 and TRBJ1-4, with TRBD1 matching over 7 bases. Material for sequencing was PBMCs. This sequence was found in a woman aged 50 to 60 in good health and CMV-seropositive. This CDR3 reads CASSHSLRQGSEKLFF. Here the CDR3 DNA reads TGCGCCAGCAGCCATTCGCTAAGACAGGGAAGCGAAAAACTGTTTTTT.